This TCR beta chain was sequenced in a study of cytomegalovirus exposure and HLA in healthy donors. The donors were members of the validation cohort comprising 100 to 150 subjects, separate from the roughly 680-subject first cohort. Trimming stripped 6 bases from V and 4 bases from J, with 12 bases between. This CDR3 contains 13 residues. In germline, CDR1 is PRHDT, CDR2 FYEKMQ (reference sequence). Sequenced by immunoSEQ multiplex PCR; TCRdb stores in-frame clones only, minus some. The data hold around 300,000 clones, with 70% to 90% observed a single time. Concerning this clone itself: Its antigen is not identified.

Study conclusions and caveats: The tendency of first-cohort TCR clusters to co-occur in the 120 or so validation repertoires emerged from a later analysis. A few chains linked to CMV were shown in vitro to be specific for CMV antigens. Per published reports, the classifier diagnosed cytomegalovirus status with high specificity and sensitivity.

The chain joins TRBV13 to TRBJ2-5; D not certain. The sequenced material came from PBMCs. The source of this sequence is a woman younger than 35 in good health and CMV-seronegative. CDR3 coding DNA: TGTGCCAGCAGTTTTGCTCCGGGAGAGACCCAGTACTTC. It codes for CASSFAPGETQYF.